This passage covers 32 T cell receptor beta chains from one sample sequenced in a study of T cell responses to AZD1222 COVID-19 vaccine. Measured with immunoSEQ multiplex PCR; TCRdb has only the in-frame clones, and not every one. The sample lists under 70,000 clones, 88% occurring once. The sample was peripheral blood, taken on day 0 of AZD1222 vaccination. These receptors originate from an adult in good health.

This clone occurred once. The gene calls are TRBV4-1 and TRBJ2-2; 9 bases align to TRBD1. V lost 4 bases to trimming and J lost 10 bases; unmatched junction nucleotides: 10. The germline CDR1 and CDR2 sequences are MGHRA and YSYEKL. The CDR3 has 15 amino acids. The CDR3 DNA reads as TGCGCCAGCAGCCTGCGGGACAGGGAATCAGTGGAGCTGTTTTTT. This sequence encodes CASSLRDRESVELFF.

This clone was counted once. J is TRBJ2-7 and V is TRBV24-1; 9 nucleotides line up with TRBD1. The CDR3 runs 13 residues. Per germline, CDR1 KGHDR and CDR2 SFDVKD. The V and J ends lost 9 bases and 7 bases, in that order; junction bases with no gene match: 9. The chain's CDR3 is CATGGDRDGEQYF. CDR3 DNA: TGTGCCACCGGCGGGGACAGGGACGGAGAGCAGTACTTC.

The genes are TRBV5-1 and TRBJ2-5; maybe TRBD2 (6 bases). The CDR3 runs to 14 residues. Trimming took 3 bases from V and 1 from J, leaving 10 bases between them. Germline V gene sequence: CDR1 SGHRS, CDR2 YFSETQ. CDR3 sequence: CASSSGLPQETQYF. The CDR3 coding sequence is TGCGCCAGCAGCTCCGGACTACCCCAAGAGACCCAGTACTTC.

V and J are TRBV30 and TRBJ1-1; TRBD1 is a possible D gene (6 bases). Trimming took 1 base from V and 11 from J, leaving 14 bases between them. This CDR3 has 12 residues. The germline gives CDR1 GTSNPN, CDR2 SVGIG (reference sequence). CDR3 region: CAWSEQGSMAFF. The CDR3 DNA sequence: TGTGCCTGGAGTGAACAGGGTTCAATGGCTTTCTTT.

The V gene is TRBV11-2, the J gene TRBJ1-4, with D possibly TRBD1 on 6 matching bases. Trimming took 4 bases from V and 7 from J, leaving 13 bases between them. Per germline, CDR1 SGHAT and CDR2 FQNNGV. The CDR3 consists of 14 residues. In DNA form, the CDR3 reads TGTGCCAGCAGCTGGGGGGCGAGTGGTGAAAAACTGTTTTTT. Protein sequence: CASSWGASGEKLFF. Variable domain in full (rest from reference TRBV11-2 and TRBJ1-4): EAGVAQSPRYKIIEKRQSVAFWCNPISGHATLYWYQQILGQGPKLLIQFQNNGVVDDSQLPKDRFSAERLKGVDSTLKIQPAKLEDSAVYLCASSWGASGEKLFFGSGTQLSVL.

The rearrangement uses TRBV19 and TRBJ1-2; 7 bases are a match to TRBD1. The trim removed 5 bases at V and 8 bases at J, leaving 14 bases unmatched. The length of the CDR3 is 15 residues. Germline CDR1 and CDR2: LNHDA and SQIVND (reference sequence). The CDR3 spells CASSPRTGRLYGYTF. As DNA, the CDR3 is TGTGCCAGTAGTCCTCGGACAGGAAGATTATACGGCTACACCTTC.

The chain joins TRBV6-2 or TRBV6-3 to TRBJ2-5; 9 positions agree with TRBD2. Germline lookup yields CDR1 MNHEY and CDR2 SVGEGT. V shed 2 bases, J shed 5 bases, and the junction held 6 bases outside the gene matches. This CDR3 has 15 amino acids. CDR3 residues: CASSYAGTSFETQYF. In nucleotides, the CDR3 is TGTGCCAGCAGTTACGCGGGGACTAGCTTCGAGACCCAGTACTTC.

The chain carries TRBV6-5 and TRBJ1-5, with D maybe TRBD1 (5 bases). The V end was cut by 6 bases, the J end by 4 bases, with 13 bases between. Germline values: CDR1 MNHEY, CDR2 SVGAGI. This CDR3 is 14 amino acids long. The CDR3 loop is CASSRPGINQPQHF. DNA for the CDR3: TGTGCCAGCAGCCGCCCAGGGATTAATCAGCCCCAGCATTTT.

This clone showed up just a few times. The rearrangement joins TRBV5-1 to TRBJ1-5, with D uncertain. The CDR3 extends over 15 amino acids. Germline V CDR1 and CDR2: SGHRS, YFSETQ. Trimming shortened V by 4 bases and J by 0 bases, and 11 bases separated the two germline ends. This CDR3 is CASSPVGNSNQPQHF. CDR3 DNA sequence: TGCGCCAGCAGCCCGGTAGGGAATAGCAATCAGCCCCAGCATTTT.

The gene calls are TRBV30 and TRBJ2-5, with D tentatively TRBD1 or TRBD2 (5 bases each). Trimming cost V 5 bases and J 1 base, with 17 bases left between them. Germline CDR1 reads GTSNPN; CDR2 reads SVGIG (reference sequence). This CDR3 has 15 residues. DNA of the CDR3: TGTGCCTGGGGGAAGGGGATACGGGGCCAAGAGACCCAGTACTTC. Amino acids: CAWGKGIRGQETQYF.

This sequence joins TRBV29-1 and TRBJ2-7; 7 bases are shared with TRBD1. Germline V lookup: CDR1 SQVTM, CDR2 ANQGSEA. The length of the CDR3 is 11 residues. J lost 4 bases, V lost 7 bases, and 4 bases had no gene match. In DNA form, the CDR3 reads TGCAGCGCCCTCAGGGGGTACGAGCAGTACTTC. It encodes CSALRGYEQYF.

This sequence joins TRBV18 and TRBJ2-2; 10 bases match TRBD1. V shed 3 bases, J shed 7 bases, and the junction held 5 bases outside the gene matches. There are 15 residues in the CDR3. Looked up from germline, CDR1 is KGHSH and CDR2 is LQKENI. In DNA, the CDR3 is TGTGCCAGCTCACCTGACAGGGGGCATGACGGGGAGCTGTTTTTT. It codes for CASSPDRGHDGELFF.

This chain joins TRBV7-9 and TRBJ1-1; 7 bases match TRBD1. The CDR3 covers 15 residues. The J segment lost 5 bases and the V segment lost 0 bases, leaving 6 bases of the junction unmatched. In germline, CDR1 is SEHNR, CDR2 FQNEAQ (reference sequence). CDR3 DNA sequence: TGTGCCAGCAGCTTAGCGGAGGGGGCTGGTACTGAAGCTTTCTTT. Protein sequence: CASSLAEGAGTEAFF.

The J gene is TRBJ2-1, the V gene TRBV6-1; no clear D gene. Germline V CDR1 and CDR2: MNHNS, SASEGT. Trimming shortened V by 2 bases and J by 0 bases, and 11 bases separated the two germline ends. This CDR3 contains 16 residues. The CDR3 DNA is TGTGCCAGCAGTGAACAGCCAAATCTCTCCTACAATGAGCAGTTCTTC. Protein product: CASSEQPNLSYNEQFF.

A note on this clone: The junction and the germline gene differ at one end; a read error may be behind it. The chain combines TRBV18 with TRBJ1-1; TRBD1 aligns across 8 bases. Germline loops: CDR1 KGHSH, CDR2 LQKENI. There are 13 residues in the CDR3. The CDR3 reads CASSRQGNPEAFF. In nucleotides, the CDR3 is TGTGCCAGCTCAAGACAGGGGAACCCTGAAGCTTTCTTT.

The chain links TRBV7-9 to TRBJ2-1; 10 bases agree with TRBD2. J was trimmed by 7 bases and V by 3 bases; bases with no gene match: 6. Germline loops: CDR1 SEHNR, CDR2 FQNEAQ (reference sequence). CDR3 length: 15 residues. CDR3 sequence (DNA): TGTGCCAGCAGCTTGGCTAGCGGGAGAAGGAATGAGCAGTTCTTC. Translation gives CASSLASGRRNEQFF.

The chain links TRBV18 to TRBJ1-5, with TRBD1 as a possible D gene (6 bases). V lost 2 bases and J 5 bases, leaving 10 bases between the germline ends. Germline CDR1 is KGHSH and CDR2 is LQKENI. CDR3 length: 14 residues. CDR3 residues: CASSPAGVDQPQHF. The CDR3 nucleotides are TGTGCCAGCTCACCAGCAGGGGTAGATCAGCCCCAGCATTTT.

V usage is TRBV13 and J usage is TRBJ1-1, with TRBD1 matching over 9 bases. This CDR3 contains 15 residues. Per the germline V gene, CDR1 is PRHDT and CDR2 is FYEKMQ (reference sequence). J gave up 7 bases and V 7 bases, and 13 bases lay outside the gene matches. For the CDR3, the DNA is TGTGCCAGCACCACTAGAGGGACAGGGATACTTGAAGCTTTCTTT. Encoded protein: CASTTRGTGILEAFF.

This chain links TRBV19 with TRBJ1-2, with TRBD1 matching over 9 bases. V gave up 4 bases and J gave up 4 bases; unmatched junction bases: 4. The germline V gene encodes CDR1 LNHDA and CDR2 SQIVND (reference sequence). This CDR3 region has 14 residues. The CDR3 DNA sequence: TGTGCCAGTAGTAATGGGACAGGGAGCTATGGCTACACCTTC. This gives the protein CASSNGTGSYGYTF.

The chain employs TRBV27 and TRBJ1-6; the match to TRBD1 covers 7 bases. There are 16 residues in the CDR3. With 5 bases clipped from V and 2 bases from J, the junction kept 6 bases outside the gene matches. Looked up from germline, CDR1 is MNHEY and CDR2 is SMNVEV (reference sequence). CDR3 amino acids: CASSPLGTAYNSPLHF. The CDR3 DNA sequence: TGTGCCAGCAGTCCCCTAGGGACAGCCTATAATTCACCCCTCCACTTT.

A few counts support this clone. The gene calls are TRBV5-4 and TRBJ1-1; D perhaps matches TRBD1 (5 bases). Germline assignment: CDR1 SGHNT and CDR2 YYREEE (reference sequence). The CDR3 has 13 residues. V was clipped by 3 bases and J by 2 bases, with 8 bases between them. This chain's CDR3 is CASSSGQNTEAFF. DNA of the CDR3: TGTGCCAGCAGCTCTGGACAAAACACTGAAGCTTTCTTT. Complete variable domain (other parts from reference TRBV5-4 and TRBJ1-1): ETGVTQSPTHLIKTRGQQVTLRCSSQSGHNTVSWYQQALGQGPQFIFQYYREEENGRGNFPPRFSGLQFPNYSSELNVNALELDDSALYLCASSSGQNTEAFFGQGTRLTVV.

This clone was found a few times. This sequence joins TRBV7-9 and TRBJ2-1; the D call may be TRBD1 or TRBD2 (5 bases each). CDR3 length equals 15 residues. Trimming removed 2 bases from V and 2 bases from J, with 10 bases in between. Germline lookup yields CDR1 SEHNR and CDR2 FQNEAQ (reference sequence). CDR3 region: CASSLLGTTYNEQFF. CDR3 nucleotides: TGTGCCAGCAGCTTATTAGGGACGACCTACAATGAGCAGTTCTTC. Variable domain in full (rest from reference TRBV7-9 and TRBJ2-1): DTGVSQNPRHKITKRGQNVTFRCDPISEHNRLYWYRQTLGQGPEFLTYFQNEAQLEKSRLLSDRFSAERPKGSFSTLEIQRTEQGDSAMYLCASSLLGTTYNEQFFGPGTRLTVL.

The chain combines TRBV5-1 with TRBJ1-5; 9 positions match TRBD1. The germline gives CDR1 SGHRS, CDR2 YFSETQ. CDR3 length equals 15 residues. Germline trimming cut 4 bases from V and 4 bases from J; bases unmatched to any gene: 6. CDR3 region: CASSLGGTGNQPQHF. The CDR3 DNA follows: TGCGCCAGCAGCCTGGGCGGGACAGGGAATCAGCCCCAGCATTTT.

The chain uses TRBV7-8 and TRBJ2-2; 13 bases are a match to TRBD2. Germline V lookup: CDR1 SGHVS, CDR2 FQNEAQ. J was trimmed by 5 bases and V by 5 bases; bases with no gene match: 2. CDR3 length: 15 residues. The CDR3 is CASSKGLAGTGELFF. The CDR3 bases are TGTGCCAGCAGCAAGGGACTAGCGGGAACCGGGGAGCTGTTTTTT.

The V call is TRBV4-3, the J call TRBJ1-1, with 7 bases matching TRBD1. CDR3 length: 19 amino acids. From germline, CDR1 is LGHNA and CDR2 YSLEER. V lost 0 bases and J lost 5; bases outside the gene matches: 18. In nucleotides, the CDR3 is TGCGCCAGCAGCCAAGATCTGTCGACAGGGTTGGGGTACGGTACTGAAGCTTTCTTT. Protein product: CASSQDLSTGLGYGTEAFF.

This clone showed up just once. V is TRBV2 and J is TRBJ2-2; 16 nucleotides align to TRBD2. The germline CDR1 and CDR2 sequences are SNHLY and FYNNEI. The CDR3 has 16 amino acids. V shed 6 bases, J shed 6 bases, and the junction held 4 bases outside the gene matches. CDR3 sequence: CASRSGTSGRAGELFF. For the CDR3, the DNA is TGTGCCAGCAGATCCGGGACTAGCGGGAGGGCCGGGGAGCTGTTTTTT.

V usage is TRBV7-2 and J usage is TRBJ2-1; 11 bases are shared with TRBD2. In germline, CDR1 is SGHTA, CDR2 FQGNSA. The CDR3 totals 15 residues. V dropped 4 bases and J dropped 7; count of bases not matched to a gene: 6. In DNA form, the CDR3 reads TGTGCCAGCAGCTCCCAGACTAGCGGGGTGAATGAGCAGTTCTTC. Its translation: CASSSQTSGVNEQFF.

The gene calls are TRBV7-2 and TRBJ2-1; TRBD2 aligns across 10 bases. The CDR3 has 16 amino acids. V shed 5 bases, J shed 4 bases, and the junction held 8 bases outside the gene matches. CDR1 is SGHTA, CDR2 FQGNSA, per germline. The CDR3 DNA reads TGTGCCAGCAGCCTCACTAGCGGGATTCCTTACAATGAGCAGTTCTTC. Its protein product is CASSLTSGIPYNEQFF.

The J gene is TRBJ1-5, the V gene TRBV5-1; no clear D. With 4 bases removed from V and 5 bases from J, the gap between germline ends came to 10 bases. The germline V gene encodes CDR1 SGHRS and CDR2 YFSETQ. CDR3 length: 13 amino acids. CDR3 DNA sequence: TGCGCCAGCAGCATGGACGGTTATCAGCCCCAGCATTTT. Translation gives CASSMDGYQPQHF.

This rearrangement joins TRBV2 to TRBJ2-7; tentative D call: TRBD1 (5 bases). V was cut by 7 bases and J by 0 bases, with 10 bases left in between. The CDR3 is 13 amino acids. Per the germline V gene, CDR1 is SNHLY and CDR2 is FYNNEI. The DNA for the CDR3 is TGTGCCAGCAAGGGGATAGTCTCCTACGAGCAGTACTTC. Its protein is CASKGIVSYEQYF.

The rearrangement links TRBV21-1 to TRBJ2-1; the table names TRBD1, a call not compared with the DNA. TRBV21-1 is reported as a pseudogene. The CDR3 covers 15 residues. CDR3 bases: TGTGCCAGCAGAACAGGGCCGAATGTAAGTTATGAGCAGTTCTTC. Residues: CASRTGPNVSYEQFF.

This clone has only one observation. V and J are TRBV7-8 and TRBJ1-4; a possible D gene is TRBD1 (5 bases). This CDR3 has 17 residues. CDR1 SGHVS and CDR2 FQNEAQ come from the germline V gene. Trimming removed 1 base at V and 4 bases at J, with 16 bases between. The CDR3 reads CASSLDVRGVYNEKLFF. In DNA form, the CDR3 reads TGTGCCAGCAGCTTAGACGTAAGGGGCGTTTATAATGAAAAACTGTTTTTT. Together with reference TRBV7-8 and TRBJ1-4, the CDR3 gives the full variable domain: GAGVSQSPRYKVAKRGQDVALRCDPISGHVSLFWYQQALGQGPEFLTYFQNEAQLDKSGLPSDRFFAERPEGSVSTLKIQRTQQEDSAVYLCASSLDVRGVYNEKLFFGSGTQLSVL.